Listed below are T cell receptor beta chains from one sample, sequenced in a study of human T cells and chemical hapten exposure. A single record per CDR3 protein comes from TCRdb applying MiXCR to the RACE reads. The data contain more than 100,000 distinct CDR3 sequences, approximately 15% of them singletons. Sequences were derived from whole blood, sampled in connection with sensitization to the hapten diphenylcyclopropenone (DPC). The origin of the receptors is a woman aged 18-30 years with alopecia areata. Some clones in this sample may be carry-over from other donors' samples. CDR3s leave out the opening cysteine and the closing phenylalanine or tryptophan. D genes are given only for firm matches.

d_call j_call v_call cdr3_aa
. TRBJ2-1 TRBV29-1 SVKGVETGDWDEQF
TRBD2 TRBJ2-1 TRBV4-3 ASSQRGMGLAAREQF
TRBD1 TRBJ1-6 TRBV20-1 SAKKTGAAPLH
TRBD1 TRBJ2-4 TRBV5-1 ASSLDGQGENIQY
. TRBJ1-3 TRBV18 ASSPLPISGNTIY
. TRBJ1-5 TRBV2 ASSEGAARVGQPQH
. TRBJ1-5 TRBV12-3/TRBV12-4 ASRQTGDYSNQPQH
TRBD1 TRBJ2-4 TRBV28 ASSSIGRRDRGD
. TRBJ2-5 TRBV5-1 ASSFNVEQETQY
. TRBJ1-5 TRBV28 ASSNRDTGDYPQH
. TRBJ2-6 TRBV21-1 APGGWDSQRSAGANVLT
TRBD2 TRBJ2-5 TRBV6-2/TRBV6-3 ASSSPSGGTQETQY
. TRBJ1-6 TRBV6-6 ASRTGIHLH
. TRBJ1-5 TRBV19 ASSIGPNQPQH
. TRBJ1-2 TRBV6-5 ASSYSGGSYGYT
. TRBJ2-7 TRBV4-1 ASSQRDRSYEQY
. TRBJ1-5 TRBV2 ASRGTNNQPQH
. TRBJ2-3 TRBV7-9 ASSFLFAGAADTQY
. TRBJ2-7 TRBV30 AWSPHEDYEQY
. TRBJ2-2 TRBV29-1 SGRSGANTGELF
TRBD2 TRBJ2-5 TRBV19 ASTDPGRAQY
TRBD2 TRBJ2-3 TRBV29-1 SVDSGGAPDTQY
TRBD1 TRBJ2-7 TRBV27 ASSLRGTAYEQY
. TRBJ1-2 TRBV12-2 ASRAIINYGYT
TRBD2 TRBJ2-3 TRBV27 ASSFLAGGTDTQY
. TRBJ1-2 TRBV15 ATSRDRQDYGYT
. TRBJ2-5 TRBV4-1 ASSQDSRAVYDQETQY
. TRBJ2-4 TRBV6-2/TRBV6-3 ASSYGLAKNIQY
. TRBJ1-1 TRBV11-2 ASILQGLNTEAF
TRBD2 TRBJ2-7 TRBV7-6 ASSLAPSGGGNEQY
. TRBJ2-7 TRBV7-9 ASSQPNLPGA
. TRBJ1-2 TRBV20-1 SGRYTASGGYT
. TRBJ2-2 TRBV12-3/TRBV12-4 ASSPIRAGSSPGELF
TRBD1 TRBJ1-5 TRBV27 ASSLTGTGSQRPQH
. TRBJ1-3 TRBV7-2 ASSLAPRSRASGNTIY
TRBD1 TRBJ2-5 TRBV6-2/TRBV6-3 ASSYSSDRAEY
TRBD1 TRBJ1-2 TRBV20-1 SARDLGTGGGYGYT
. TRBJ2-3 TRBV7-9 ASSSTAGRTDTQY
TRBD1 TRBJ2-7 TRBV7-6 ASSQGAGSYEQY
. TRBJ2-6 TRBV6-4 ASSVFSGANVLT
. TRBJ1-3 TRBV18 ASSSTVDSGNTIY
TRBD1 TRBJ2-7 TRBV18 ASSPGTARGHLPYEQY
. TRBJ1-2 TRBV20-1 SARDQADYGYT
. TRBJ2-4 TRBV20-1 SARVQDFQY
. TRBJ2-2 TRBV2 ASNRVITGELF
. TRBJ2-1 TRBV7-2 ASSQGIEQF
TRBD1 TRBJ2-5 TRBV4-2 ASSQDEGAETQY
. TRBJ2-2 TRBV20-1 SAYGQGRTGELF
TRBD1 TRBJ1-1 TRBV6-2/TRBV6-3 ASSYSRDRINTEAF